This TCR beta chain was documented in a study of identical twins. Germline V gene data show CDR1 as SEHNR and CDR2 as FQNEAQ (reference sequence). CDR3 length equals 13 residues. V lost 1 base and J lost 10; bases outside the gene matches: 6. This clonotype was recorded a few times. From the 5' RACE reads, TCRdb called clonotypes with MiXCR, one entry per CDR3 protein. The data show 400,000 to 500,000 distinct CDR3 sequences, with about 18% seen just once and roughly 12% held by the top ten. The rearrangement joins TRBV7-9 to TRBJ1-2; 7 bases map to TRBD1. The clonotype was recovered from a man aged 50 to 59 in good health. The sequenced sample was naive T cells sorted from blood. CDR3 residues: CASSLETGTDYTF. The CDR3 bases are TGTGCCAGCAGCTTAGAGACCGGGACAGACTACACCTTC.